The entry below gives a single TCR beta chain sequence along with its context. This entry is derived from a study of blood T cell repertoires in COVID-19. The method was immunoSEQ multiplex PCR; TCRdb's version includes in-frame clones alone and lacks a portion of them. The table records 45,000 to 70,000 clones, roughly 90% of them present only once. The CDR3 spans 13 residues. V lost 2 bases to trimming and J lost 7 bases, with 11 bases between them. In germline, CDR1 is LNHDA, CDR2 SQIVND (reference sequence). The J gene is TRBJ2-5, the V gene TRBV19; no definite D call. The sequence was obtained from a woman in her fifties or sixties with active COVID-19. The material sequenced was peripheral blood. The CDR3 coding sequence is TGTGCCAGTAGTATATCACTCGGTGGGACCCAGTACTTC. Its translation is CASSISLGGTQYF.